This T cell receptor beta chain was found in a study of CD8 T cells in Susac syndrome. Study-wide results and caveats: It was acknowledged in the study that the number of individuals who were included in its TCR sequencing and HLA analysis was relatively small.

To note about this clonotype: Its antigen remains unidentified.

Random hexamers were used to reverse transcribe 0.5 to 1 ug of RNA. TCRdb used MiXCR to reprocess the immunoSEQ multiplex PCR reads, holding one entry per CDR3 protein. The sample includes about 53,000 distinct CDR3 sequences, approximately 95% of them seen just once. This sequence originates from a human donor with Susac syndrome. Material: CD8+ T cells from PBMCs.

In DNA form, the CDR3 reads TGTGCCAGCAGCCAGACTAGCGGGACAAACATTCAGTACTTC. It specifies CASSQTSGTNIQYF. J is TRBJ2-4 and V is TRBV27; 11 bases line up with TRBD2. The CDR3 runs to 14 residues. Germline V gene sequence: CDR1 MNHEY, CDR2 SMNVEV (reference sequence). V trimming: 6 bases; J trimming: 6 bases; junction bases outside the gene matches: 4.